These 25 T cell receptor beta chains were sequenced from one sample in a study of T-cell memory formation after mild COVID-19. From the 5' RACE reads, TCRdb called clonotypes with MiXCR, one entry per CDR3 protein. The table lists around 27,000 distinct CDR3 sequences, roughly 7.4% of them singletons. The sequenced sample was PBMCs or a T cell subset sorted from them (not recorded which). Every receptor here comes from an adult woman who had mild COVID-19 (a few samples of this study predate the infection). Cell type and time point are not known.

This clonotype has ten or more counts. Written as DNA, the CDR3 is TGTGCCAGCAGCGCAGGACAGGGGGCCTATAATTCACCCCTCCACTTT. Translating it yields CASSAGQGAYNSPLHF. The rearrangement uses TRBV9 and TRBJ1-6, with 10 bases matching TRBD1. V dropped 3 bases and J dropped 2; count of bases not matched to a gene: 2. CDR1 and CDR2 from the germline V gene are SGDLS and YYNGEE. The CDR3 is 16 amino acids. Together with reference TRBV9 and TRBJ1-6, the CDR3 gives the full variable domain: DSGVTQTPKHLITATGQRVTLRCSPRSGDLSVYWYQQSLDQGLQFLIQYYNGEERAKGNILERFSAQQFPDLHSELNLSSLELGDSALYFCASSAGQGAYNSPLHFGNGTRLTVT.

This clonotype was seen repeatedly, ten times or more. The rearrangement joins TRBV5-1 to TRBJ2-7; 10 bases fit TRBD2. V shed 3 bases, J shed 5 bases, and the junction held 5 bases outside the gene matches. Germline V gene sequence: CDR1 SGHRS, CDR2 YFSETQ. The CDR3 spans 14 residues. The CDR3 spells CASSSASGSNEQYF. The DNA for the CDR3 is TGCGCCAGCAGCTCAGCTAGCGGGAGTAACGAGCAGTACTTC.

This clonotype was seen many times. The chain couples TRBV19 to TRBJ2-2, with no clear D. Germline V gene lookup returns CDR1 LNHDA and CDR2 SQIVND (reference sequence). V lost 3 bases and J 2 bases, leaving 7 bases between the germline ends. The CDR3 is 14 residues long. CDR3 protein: CASSIVFNTGELFF. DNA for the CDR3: TGTGCCAGTAGTATTGTTTTTAACACCGGGGAGCTGTTTTTT.

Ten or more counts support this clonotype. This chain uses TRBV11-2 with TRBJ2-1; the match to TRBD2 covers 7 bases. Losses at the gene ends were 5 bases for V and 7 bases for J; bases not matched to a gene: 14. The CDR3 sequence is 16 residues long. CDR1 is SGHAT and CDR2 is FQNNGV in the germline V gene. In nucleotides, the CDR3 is TGTGCCAGCAGCCCCAGAAACAGCGGGACTGCGAATGAGCAGTTCTTC. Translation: CASSPRNSGTANEQFF. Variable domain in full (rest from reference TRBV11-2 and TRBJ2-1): EAGVAQSPRYKIIEKRQSVAFWCNPISGHATLYWYQQILGQGPKLLIQFQNNGVVDDSQLPKDRFSAERLKGVDSTLKIQPAKLEDSAVYLCASSPRNSGTANEQFFGPGTRLTVL.

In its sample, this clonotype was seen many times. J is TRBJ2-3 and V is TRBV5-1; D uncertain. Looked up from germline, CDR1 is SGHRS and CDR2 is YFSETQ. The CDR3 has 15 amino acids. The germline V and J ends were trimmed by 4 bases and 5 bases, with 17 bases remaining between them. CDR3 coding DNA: TGCGCCAGCAGCGGGCACCTGCAACGGAGAGATACGCAGTATTTT. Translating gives CASSGHLQRRDTQYF.

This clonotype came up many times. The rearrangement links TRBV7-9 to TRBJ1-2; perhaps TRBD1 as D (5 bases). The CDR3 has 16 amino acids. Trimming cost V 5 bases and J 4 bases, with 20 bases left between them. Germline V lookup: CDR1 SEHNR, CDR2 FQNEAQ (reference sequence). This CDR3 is CASSKLAGQEFYGYTF. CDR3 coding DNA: TGTGCCAGCAGCAAACTTGCAGGGCAAGAATTCTATGGCTACACCTTC.

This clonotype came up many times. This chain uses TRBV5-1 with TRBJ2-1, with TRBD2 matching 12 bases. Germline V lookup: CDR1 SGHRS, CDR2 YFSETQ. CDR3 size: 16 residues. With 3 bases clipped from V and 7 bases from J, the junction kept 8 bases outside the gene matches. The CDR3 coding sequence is TGCGCCAGCAGCTCCAGGACTAGCGGGACCGGGAATGAGCAGTTCTTC. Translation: CASSSRTSGTGNEQFF. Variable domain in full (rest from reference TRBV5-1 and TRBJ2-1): KAGVTQTPRYLIKTRGQQVTLSCSPISGHRSVSWYQQTPGQGLQFLFEYFSETQRNKGNFPGRFSGRQFSNSRSEMNVSTLELGDSALYLCASSSRTSGTGNEQFFGPGTRLTVL.

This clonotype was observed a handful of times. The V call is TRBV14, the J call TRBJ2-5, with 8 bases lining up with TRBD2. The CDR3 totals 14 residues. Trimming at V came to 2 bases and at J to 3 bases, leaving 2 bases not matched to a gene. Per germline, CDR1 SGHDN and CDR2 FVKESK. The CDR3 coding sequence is TGTGCCAGCAGCCAAAAACTAGCGGAAGAGACCCAGTACTTC. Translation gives CASSQKLAEETQYF.

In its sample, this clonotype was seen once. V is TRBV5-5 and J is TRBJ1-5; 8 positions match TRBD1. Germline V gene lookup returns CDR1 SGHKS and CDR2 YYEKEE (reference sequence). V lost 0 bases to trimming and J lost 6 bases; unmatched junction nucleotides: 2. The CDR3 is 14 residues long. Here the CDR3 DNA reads TGTGCCAGCAGCTTGGCAGGGGGCGGTCAGCCCCAGCATTTT. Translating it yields CASSLAGGGQPQHF.

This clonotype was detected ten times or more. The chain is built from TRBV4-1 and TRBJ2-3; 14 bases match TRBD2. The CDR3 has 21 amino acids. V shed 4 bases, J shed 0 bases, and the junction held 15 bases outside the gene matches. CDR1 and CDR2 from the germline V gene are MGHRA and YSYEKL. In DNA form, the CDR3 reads TGCGCCAGCAGCCCGGGTCCAAGACTAGCGGGAGGGCCGGGTAGCACAGATACGCAGTATTTT. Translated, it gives CASSPGPRLAGGPGSTDTQYF.

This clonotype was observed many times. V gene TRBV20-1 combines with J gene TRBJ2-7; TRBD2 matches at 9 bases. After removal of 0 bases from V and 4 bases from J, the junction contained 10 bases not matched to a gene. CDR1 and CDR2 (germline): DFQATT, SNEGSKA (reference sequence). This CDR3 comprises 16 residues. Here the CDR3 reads CSARDPTGAGGYEQYF. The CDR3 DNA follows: TGCAGTGCTAGAGATCCCACGGGAGCGGGAGGTTACGAGCAGTACTTC.

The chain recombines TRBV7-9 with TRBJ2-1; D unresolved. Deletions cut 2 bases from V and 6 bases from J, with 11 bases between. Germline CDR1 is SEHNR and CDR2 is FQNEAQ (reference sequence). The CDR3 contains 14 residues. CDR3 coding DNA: TGTGCCAGCAGCTTATCCATTAGTGTCAATGAGCAGTTCTTC. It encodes CASSLSISVNEQFF.

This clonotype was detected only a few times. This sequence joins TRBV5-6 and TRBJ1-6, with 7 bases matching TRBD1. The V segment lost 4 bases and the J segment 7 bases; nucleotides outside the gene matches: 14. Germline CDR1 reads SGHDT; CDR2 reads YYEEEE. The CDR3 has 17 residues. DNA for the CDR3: TGTGCCAGCAGCAGTGGGGCGTCAGGGGGAGGAAATTCACCCCTCCACTTT. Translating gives CASSSGASGGGNSPLHF.

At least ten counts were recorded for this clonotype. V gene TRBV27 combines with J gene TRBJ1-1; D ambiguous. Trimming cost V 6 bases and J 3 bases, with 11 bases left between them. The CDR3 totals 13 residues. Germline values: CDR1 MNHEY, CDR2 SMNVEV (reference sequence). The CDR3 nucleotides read TGTGCCAGCAGGACCACATGGGACACTGAAGCTTTCTTT. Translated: CASRTTWDTEAFF.

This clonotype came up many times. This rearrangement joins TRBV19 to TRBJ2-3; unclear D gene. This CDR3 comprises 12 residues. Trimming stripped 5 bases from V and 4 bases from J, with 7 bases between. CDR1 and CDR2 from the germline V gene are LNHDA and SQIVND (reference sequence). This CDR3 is CASSGESDTQYF. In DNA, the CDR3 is TGTGCCAGTAGTGGAGAGTCAGATACGCAGTATTTT.

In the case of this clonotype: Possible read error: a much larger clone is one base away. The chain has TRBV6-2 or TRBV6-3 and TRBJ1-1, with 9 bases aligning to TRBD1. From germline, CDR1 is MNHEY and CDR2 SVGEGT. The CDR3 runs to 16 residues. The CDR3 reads CASSYYRGRRNNEAFF. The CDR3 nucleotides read TGTGCCAGCAGTTACTACAGGGGGCGGAGGAACAATGAAGCTTTCTTT.

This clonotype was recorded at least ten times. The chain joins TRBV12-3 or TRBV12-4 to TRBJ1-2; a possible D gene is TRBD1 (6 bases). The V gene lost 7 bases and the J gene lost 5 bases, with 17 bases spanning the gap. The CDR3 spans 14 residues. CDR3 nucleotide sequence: TGTGCCAGCACGAGGGACAAAACATTTTATGGCTACACCTTC. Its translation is CASTRDKTFYGYTF.

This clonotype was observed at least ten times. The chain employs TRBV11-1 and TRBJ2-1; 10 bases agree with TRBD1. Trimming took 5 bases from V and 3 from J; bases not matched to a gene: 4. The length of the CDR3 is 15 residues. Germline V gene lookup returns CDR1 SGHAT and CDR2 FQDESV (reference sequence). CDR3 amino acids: CASSKRTGGYNEQFF. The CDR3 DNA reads TGTGCCAGCAGCAAAAGGACAGGGGGCTACAATGAGCAGTTCTTC.

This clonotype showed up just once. CDR3: CASSLRDRANTGELFF. The CDR3 DNA reads TGTGCCAGCAGCTTACGGGACAGGGCGAACACCGGGGAGCTGTTTTTT. The rearrangement joins TRBV11-2 to TRBJ2-2, with 9 bases fitting TRBD1. V trimming: 2 bases; J trimming: 0 bases; junction bases outside the gene matches: 1. This CDR3 contains 16 residues. The germline CDR1 and CDR2 sequences are SGHAT and FQNNGV.

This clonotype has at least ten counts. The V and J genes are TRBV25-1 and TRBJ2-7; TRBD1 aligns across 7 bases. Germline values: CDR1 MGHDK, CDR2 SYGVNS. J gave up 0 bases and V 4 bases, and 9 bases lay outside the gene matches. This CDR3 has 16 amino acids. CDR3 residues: CASSAPDRASSYEQYF. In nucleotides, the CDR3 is TGTGCCAGCAGTGCCCCAGACAGGGCCAGCTCCTACGAGCAGTACTTC.

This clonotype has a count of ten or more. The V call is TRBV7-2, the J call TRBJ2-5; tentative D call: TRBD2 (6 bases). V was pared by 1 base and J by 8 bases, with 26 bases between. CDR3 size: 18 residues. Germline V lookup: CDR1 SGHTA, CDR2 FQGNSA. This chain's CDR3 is CASSLGPPGVWVPLTQYF. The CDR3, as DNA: TGTGCCAGCAGCTTAGGGCCCCCGGGAGTCTGGGTTCCTCTAACCCAGTACTTC.

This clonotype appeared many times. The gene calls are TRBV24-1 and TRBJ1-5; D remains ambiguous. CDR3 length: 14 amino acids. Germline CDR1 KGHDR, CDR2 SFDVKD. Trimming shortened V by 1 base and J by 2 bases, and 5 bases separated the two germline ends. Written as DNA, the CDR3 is TGTGCCACCAGTGATTTCGCTGGCAATCAGCCCCAGCATTTT. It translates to CATSDFAGNQPQHF.

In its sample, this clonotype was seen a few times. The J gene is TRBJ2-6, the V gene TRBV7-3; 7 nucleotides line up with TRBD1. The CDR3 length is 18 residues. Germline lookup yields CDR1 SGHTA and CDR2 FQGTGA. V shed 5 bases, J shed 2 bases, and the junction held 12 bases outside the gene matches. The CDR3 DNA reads TGTGCCAGCAGCCCATCTCCGGGACAGAGAGCTGGGGCCAACGTCCTGACTTTC. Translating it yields CASSPSPGQRAGANVLTF.

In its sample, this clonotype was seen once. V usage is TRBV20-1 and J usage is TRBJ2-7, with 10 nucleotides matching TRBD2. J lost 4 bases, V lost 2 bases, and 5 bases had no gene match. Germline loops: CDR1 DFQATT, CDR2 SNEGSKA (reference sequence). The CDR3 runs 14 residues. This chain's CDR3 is CSARLAGASYEQYF. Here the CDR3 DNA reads TGCAGTGCTAGACTAGCGGGAGCCTCATACGAGCAGTACTTC.

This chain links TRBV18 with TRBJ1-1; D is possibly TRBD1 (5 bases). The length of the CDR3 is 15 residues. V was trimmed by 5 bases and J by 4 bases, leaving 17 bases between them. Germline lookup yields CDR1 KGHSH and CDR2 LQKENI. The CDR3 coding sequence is TGTGCCAGCTCAAACCAACAGGCGGGCAGCACTGAAGCTTTCTTT. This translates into CASSNQQAGSTEAFF.